The 2 T cell receptor beta chains in this list originate from one sample, sequenced in a study of blood T cell repertoires in COVID-19. Repertoires were generated with immunoSEQ multiplex PCR, while TCRdb's copy carries only in-frame clones and drops some. The data show about 230,000 clones, 70% to 90% seen once. Sequenced: peripheral blood. These TCRs come from a young woman who had recovered from COVID-19.

The V call is TRBV27, the J call TRBJ2-7; 10 bases are a match to TRBD1. The J segment lost 4 bases and the V segment lost 6 bases, leaving 12 bases of the junction unmatched. This CDR3 is 16 amino acids long. CDR1 is MNHEY, CDR2 SMNVEV, per germline (reference sequence). The CDR3 nucleotides read TGTGCCAGCAGACCCCCCCCGGGACAGGGGCGATACGAGCAGTACTTC. As protein: CASRPPPGQGRYEQYF.

The chain combines TRBV19 with TRBJ2-1; TRBD2 matches at 8 bases. Per germline, CDR1 LNHDA and CDR2 SQIVND (reference sequence). This CDR3 is built from 18 residues. With 0 bases clipped from V and 2 bases from J, the junction kept 9 bases outside the gene matches. CDR3 loop: CASSIDGTSGLTYNEQFF. CDR3 sequence (DNA): TGTGCCAGTAGTATAGATGGTACTAGCGGATTAACCTACAATGAGCAGTTCTTC.